Below are 30 T cell receptor beta chains sequenced from a single sample in a study of T cells in Graves' hyperthyroidism and ophthalmopathy. Amplified TCR beta CDR3 regions came from RNA transcripts. Using the HTBI primer set, a first-round RT-PCR was run on the TCR CDR3. TCRdb recomputed calls from the multiplex PCR reads with MiXCR, one row per CDR3 protein. The sample lists hundreds of thousands of distinct CDR3 sequences; more than 15% were seen once. Material for sequencing was blood. These receptors originate from a woman aged 18-30 years with Graves' ophthalmopathy.

This clonotype has at least ten counts. The chain joins TRBV2 to TRBJ1-2, with 8 bases lining up with TRBD1. Germline values: CDR1 SNHLY, CDR2 FYNNEI. Trimming took 3 bases from V and 8 from J; bases not matched to a gene: 8. CDR3 length: 14 amino acids. CDR3 nucleotides: TGTGCCAGCAGTGACCCTGGGACAGGAAGAGGCTACACCTTC. Amino acids: CASSDPGTGRGYTF.

This clonotype was seen repeatedly, ten times or more. V gene TRBV2 combines with J gene TRBJ1-1; TRBD1 agrees at 7 bases. The CDR3 totals 14 residues. From germline, CDR1 is SNHLY and CDR2 FYNNEI. The V and J ends lost 2 bases and 11 bases, in that order; junction bases with no gene match: 11. CDR3 sequence reads: CASSEMLTGRSAFF. The CDR3 DNA is TGTGCCAGCAGTGAAATGCTGACAGGGCGGAGTGCTTTCTTT. The full variable domain, rest sourced from reference TRBV2 and TRBJ1-1, is EPEVTQTPSHQVTQMGQEVILRCVPISNHLYFYWYRQILGQKVEFLVSFYNNEISEKSEIFDDQFSVERPDGSNFTLKIRSTKLEDSAMYFCASSEMLTGRSAFFGQGTRLTVV.

In this sample, this clonotype turned up once. This rearrangement joins TRBV6-4 to TRBJ2-1; a weak D match, TRBD1 (6 bases). Per germline, CDR1 MRHNA and CDR2 SNTAGT. This CDR3 contains 15 residues. Trimming removed 5 bases at V and 9 bases at J, with 20 bases between. CDR3 in DNA: TGTGCCAGCAGTAAACTTGGGGCAGGGGAAGGTGAGCAGTTCTTC. Its protein product is CASSKLGAGEGEQFF.

The gene calls are TRBV4-2 and TRBJ2-7, with 7 nucleotides matching TRBD1. Per germline, CDR1 LGHNA and CDR2 YNFKEQ. Losses at the gene ends were 0 bases for V and 2 bases for J; bases not matched to a gene: 4. The CDR3 is made up of 15 amino acids. In DNA form, the CDR3 reads TGTGCCAGCAGCCAAGACGGACAGGAACCCTACGAGCAGTACTTC. It yields the protein CASSQDGQEPYEQYF.

This clonotype showed up just a few times. The chain carries TRBV12-3 or TRBV12-4 and TRBJ2-7; no clear D. The CDR3 contains 14 residues. With 2 bases removed from V and 0 bases from J, the gap between germline ends came to 8 bases. CDR3 amino acids: CASSLNPASYEQYF. CDR3 nucleotide sequence: TGTGCCAGCAGTTTAAATCCAGCCTCCTACGAGCAGTACTTC.

This clonotype was detected many times. The rearrangement links TRBV28 to TRBJ2-4; D may be TRBD1 or TRBD2 (5 bases each). V lost 4 bases and J 8 bases, leaving 15 bases between the germline ends. Germline V gene lookup returns CDR1 MDHEN and CDR2 SYDVKM. The CDR3 consists of 14 residues. The DNA of the CDR3 is TGTGCCAGCAGTTGGGCCAGTAAGGGACACATTCAGTACTTC. Translated: CASSWASKGHIQYF.

V and J are TRBV10-3 and TRBJ1-1; TRBD1 matches 11 bases. This CDR3 has 15 residues. Germline V gene sequence: CDR1 ENHRY, CDR2 SYGVKD. Trimming removed 4 bases from V and 6 bases from J; junction bases left unmatched: 7. CDR3 residues: CAISVKGQGVAEAFF. As DNA, the CDR3 is TGTGCCATCAGTGTAAAGGGACAGGGGGTGGCTGAAGCTTTCTTT.

The genes are TRBV28 and TRBJ2-6; D tentatively fits TRBD1 or TRBD2 (5 bases each). Germline V gene sequence: CDR1 MDHEN, CDR2 SYDVKM. V gave up 8 bases and J gave up 3 bases, with 17 bases separating them. This CDR3 is built from 16 residues. CDR3 in DNA: TGTGCCAGCCGGCGGATGGGGGAGCTTGGGGCCAACGTCCTGACTTTC. It specifies CASRRMGELGANVLTF.

The CDR3 is CAWIQDFMNTEAFF. The CDR3 DNA reads as TGTGCCTGGATACAGGACTTCATGAACACTGAAGCTTTCTTT. V is TRBV30 and J is TRBJ1-1, with D possibly TRBD1 on 5 matching bases. Germline-derived CDR1 and CDR2 are GTSNPN and SVGIG (reference sequence). The V end was cut by 4 bases, the J end by 0 bases, with 12 bases between. CDR3 length equals 14 residues.

The CDR3 here is CASSLEPSGGIEQFF. The CDR3, as DNA: TGCGCCAGCAGCTTGGAGCCTAGCGGGGGGATTGAGCAGTTCTTC. The V call is TRBV5-1, the J call TRBJ2-1; 11 nucleotides match TRBD2. Looked up from germline, CDR1 is SGHRS and CDR2 is YFSETQ. The CDR3 extends over 15 amino acids. J gave up 9 bases and V 0 bases, and 5 bases lay outside the gene matches.

The table lists this clonotype with a few counts. The chain links TRBV27 to TRBJ1-1; 10 bases line up with TRBD1. Unmatched junction bases numbered 6, after V lost 5 bases and J lost 0 bases. Germline CDR1 is MNHEY and CDR2 is SMNVEV (reference sequence). The CDR3 extends over 16 amino acids. The CDR3 coding sequence is TGTGCCAGCAGTCCCTGGACAGGGGGGTTGAACACTGAAGCTTTCTTT. It is translated as CASSPWTGGLNTEAFF.

This clonotype was recorded many times. This rearrangement joins TRBV12-3 or TRBV12-4 to TRBJ1-1; no clear D gene. The ends were cut back, 5 bases at V and 2 bases at J, with 15 bases in the middle. CDR3 length equals 15 residues. CDR3 nucleotide sequence: TGTGCCAGCAGTCAGGAGGGCGTGGGTAACACTGAAGCTTTCTTT. Protein: CASSQEGVGNTEAFF.

The chain employs TRBV4-3 and TRBJ2-1; 14 bases agree with TRBD2. Germline CDR1 reads LGHNA; CDR2 reads YSLEER. The CDR3 contains 16 residues. The V and J ends lost 1 base and 8 bases, in that order; junction bases with no gene match: 4. The chain's CDR3 is CASSQAGTSGSYEQFF. In nucleotides, the CDR3 is TGCGCCAGCAGCCAAGCCGGGACTAGCGGGAGCTATGAGCAGTTCTTC.

Many counts were recorded for this clonotype. The J gene is TRBJ1-1, the V gene TRBV12-3 or TRBV12-4; D is unclear. The V end lost 8 bases, the J end lost 1 base, and 8 bases lay between the germline ends. The CDR3 covers 12 residues. The CDR3 spells CASGLKNTEAFF. The DNA of the CDR3 is TGTGCCAGCGGGCTCAAGAACACTGAAGCTTTCTTT.

V is TRBV2 and J is TRBJ2-5; 9 positions agree with TRBD2. V lost 6 bases, J lost 2 bases, and 7 bases stayed unmatched. From germline, CDR1 is SNHLY and CDR2 FYNNEI. The CDR3 contains 15 residues. DNA for the CDR3: TGTGCCAGCAGAGGAGTAGCGGGAGAACAAGAGACCCAGTACTTC. Translated, it gives CASRGVAGEQETQYF.

This clonotype was observed at least ten times. The CDR3 protein is CASSQETSQETQYF. CDR3 nucleotide sequence: TGTGCCAGCAGCCAAGAAACCAGCCAAGAGACCCAGTACTTC. The chain recombines TRBV3-1 with TRBJ2-5; the D is unclear. V was shortened by 0 bases and J by 1 base, with 6 bases between the two germline ends. CDR1 LGHDT and CDR2 YNNKEL come from the germline V gene (reference sequence). The CDR3 length is 14 residues.

This clonotype was picked up a small number of times. This chain links TRBV30 with TRBJ1-2; D unresolved. CDR1 is GTSNPN and CDR2 is SVGIG in the germline V gene (reference sequence). This CDR3 is built from 14 residues. The ends were cut back, 4 bases at V and 4 bases at J, with 16 bases in the middle. The CDR3 loop reads CAWTDRPSLYGYTF. Written as DNA, the CDR3 is TGTGCCTGGACCGACCGCCCAAGCCTCTATGGCTACACCTTC.

This clonotype has a count of ten or more. The V gene is TRBV28, the J gene TRBJ2-7; no reliable D call. Germline assignment: CDR1 MDHEN and CDR2 SYDVKM. The CDR3 totals 14 residues. Trimming pared 6 bases from V and 2 bases from J, leaving 14 bases between. This CDR3 is CASSSPLDPYEQYF. The CDR3, as DNA: TGTGCCAGCAGCTCCCCCCTCGACCCCTACGAGCAGTACTTC.

This clonotype was found a few times. The rearrangement links TRBV7-2 to TRBJ2-5; TRBD2 matches 11 bases. With 1 base clipped from V and 4 bases from J, the junction kept 8 bases outside the gene matches. The CDR3 has 17 residues. Germline V lookup: CDR1 SGHTA, CDR2 FQGNSA. DNA for the CDR3: TGTGCCAGCAGCTTAGGGTCCCCCCTAGCGGGGGGAGAGACCCAGTACTTC. Translating it yields CASSLGSPLAGGETQYF.

This clonotype has ten or more counts. The chain couples TRBV7-3 to TRBJ2-7, with D perhaps TRBD2 (6 bases). Germline V gene lookup returns CDR1 SGHTA and CDR2 FQGTGA. CDR3 length equals 15 residues. Trimming cost V 0 bases and J 3 bases, with 12 bases left between them. CDR3 amino acids: CASSLTGGGIYEQYF. Here the CDR3 DNA reads TGTGCCAGCAGCTTAACCGGTGGGGGGATCTACGAGCAGTACTTC.

This sequence joins TRBV6-1 and TRBJ1-1; D unresolved. The CDR3 totals 14 residues. The ends were cut back, 7 bases at V and 0 bases at J, with 12 bases in the middle. Germline V gene lookup returns CDR1 MNHNS and CDR2 SASEGT. The CDR3 sequence is CASTLKRMNTEAFF. The CDR3 nucleotides are TGTGCCAGCACCTTAAAAAGGATGAACACTGAAGCTTTCTTT.

The rearrangement uses TRBV5-1 and TRBJ1-2, with 11 nucleotides matching TRBD1. V was clipped by 4 bases and J by 10 bases; unmatched bases: 6. The CDR3 runs to 13 residues. Germline assignment: CDR1 SGHRS and CDR2 YFSETQ. CDR3 sequence (DNA): TGCGCCAGCAGCCCCTCGGGACAGGGGGTCTACACCTTC. Residues: CASSPSGQGVYTF.

The chain is built from TRBV7-8 and TRBJ2-7; the D gene is possibly TRBD1 (6 bases). V shed 5 bases and J shed 2 bases, with 19 bases lying between them. The CDR3 extends over 16 amino acids. The germline CDR1 and CDR2 sequences are SGHVS and FQNEAQ. CDR3 nucleotide sequence: TGTGCCAGCAGCCAATTTTCACGGACAGATACCTACGAGCAGTACTTC. This sequence encodes CASSQFSRTDTYEQYF.

At least ten counts were recorded for this clonotype. This sequence joins TRBV20-1 and TRBJ2-7; 12 nucleotides match TRBD2. Germline V gene lookup returns CDR1 DFQATT and CDR2 SNEGSKA (reference sequence). The ends lost 3 bases at V and 3 bases at J; junction bases unmatched: 6. The CDR3 is made up of 15 amino acids. This chain's CDR3 is CSASSRLAGDYEQYF. The CDR3 DNA sequence: TGCAGTGCTAGTTCAAGACTAGCGGGAGACTACGAGCAGTACTTC.

This clonotype appeared many times. The V gene is TRBV28, the J gene TRBJ1-5; a weak D match, TRBD1 (6 bases). V was cut by 1 base and J by 6 bases, with 10 bases left in between. This CDR3 spans 14 amino acids. The germline V gene encodes CDR1 MDHEN and CDR2 SYDVKM. The CDR3 protein is CASSLLGGTQPQHF. The DNA of the CDR3 is TGTGCCAGCAGTTTATTGGGGGGCACTCAGCCCCAGCATTTT.

The chain carries TRBV28 and TRBJ2-2; either TRBD1 or TRBD2 may supply D (5 bases each). This CDR3 comprises 13 residues. V lost 6 bases, J lost 4 bases, and 9 bases lay in between. Germline CDR1 MDHEN, CDR2 SYDVKM. In nucleotides, the CDR3 is TGTGCCAGCAGCGAGGGGCCCACCGGGGAGCTGTTTTTT. Its protein is CASSEGPTGELFF.

Note on this clonotype: A junction end diverges from the germline sequence, so it may reflect a read error. V gene TRBV5-1 combines with J gene TRBJ2-7; 11 bases map to TRBD1. Germline values: CDR1 SGHRS, CDR2 YFSETQ. This CDR3 spans 17 amino acids. CDR3 residues: CASSLSRTGGASYEQYF. CDR3 bases: TGTGCCAGTAGTTTATCTAGGACAGGGGGCGCGTCCTACGAGCAGTACTTC.

This clonotype was counted between two and nine times. The V call is TRBV15, the J call TRBJ2-1; D remains ambiguous. The CDR3 extends over 13 amino acids. The ends were cut back, 1 base at V and 8 bases at J, with 9 bases in the middle. CDR1 and CDR2 (germline): LNHNV, YYDKDF (reference sequence). As DNA, the CDR3 is TGTGCCACCAGCAGAGGGGGTGTCCATGAGCAGTTCTTC. It yields the protein CATSRGGVHEQFF.

This clonotype has at least ten counts. The chain employs TRBV27 and TRBJ2-1; a possible D gene is TRBD1 (6 bases). Trimming cost V 4 bases and J 9 bases, with 10 bases left between them. The V gene's germline CDR1 is MNHEY and CDR2 SMNVEV (reference sequence). This CDR3 is 12 amino acids long. The CDR3 bases are TGTGCCAGCAGTTCTACAGGGTTTGAGCAGTTCTTC. Its protein is CASSSTGFEQFF.

This chain uses TRBV20-1 with TRBJ1-2; a weak D match, TRBD1 (6 bases). CDR3 length equals 15 residues. The V and J ends lost 5 bases and 6 bases respectively, with 22 bases between them. Germline values: CDR1 DFQATT, CDR2 SNEGSKA (reference sequence). For the CDR3, the DNA is TGCAGTGCTTCCCAGACCCGAGTTGGGGGGCATGGCTACACCTTC. As protein: CSASQTRVGGHGYTF.